This entry describes one TCR beta chain. Its antigen is as yet unknown. This record belongs to a study of cytomegalovirus exposure and HLA in healthy donors. General study points: Altogether, more than 150 TCR beta chains were recorded as cytomegalovirus-associated. The dataset shows that most TCR sequences were rare, while some public TCRs occurred in many donors.

The data were produced by immunoSEQ multiplex PCR, yet TCRdb's version contains in-frame clones alone and is incomplete. Of tens of thousands of clones listed, around 90% are singletons. Material for sequencing was PBMCs. The origin of this receptor is a woman in her 30s in good health and CMV-seronegative.

CDR3 sequence: CASKGGAMNTEAFF. The CDR3 nucleotides read TGTGCCAGCAAAGGGGGGGCTATGAACACTGAAGCTTTCTTT. The chain couples TRBV2 to TRBJ1-1; a weak D match, TRBD1 (6 bases). The V end lost 7 bases, the J end lost 0 bases, and 12 bases lay between the germline ends. The CDR3 is 14 amino acids. Germline V gives CDR1 SNHLY, CDR2 FYNNEI.